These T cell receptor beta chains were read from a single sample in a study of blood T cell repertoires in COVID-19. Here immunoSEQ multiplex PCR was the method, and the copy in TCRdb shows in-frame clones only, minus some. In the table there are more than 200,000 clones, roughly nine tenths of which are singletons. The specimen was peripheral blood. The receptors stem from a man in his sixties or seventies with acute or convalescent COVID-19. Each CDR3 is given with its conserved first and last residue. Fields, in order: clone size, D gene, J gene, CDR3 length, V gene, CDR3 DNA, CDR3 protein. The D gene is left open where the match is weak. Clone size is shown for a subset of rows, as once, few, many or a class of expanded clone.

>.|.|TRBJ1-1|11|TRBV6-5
TGTGCCAGCAGTTACGTCTCTGAAGCTTTCTTT
CASSYVSEAFF
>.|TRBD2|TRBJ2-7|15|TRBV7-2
TGTGCCAGCAGCTTAAGAATAGCGGGAGAACACGAGCAGTACTTC
CASSLRIAGEHEQYF
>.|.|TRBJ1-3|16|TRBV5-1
TGCGCCAGCAGCTTGGATCCAGGTCGCTCTGGAAACACCATATATTTT
CASSLDPGRSGNTIYF
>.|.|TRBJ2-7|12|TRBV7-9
TGTGCCAGCGTGGACATCACCTACGAGCAGTACTTC
CASVDITYEQYF
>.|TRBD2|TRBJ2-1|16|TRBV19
TGTGCCAGTAGTAGGCCCAGCGGGAGCGATGGCAATGAGCAGTTCTTC
CASSRPSGSDGNEQFF
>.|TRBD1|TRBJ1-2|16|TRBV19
TGTGCCAGTAACCTAGGGACAGGAAGCTCGGGCTATGGCTACACCTTC
CASNLGTGSSGYGYTF
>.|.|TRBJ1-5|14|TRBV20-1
TGCAGTGCTAGTTCCGGGTCGGGCAATCAGCCCCAGCATTTT
CSASSGSGNQPQHF
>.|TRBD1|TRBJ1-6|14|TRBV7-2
TGTGCCAGCAGTGAACAGGGGGCTGATTCACCCCTCCACTTT
CASSEQGADSPLHF
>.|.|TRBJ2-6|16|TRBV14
TGTGCCAGCAGCCTACAGATTAGCTCTGGGGCCAACGTCCTGACTTTC
CASSLQISSGANVLTF
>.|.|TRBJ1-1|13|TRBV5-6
TGTGCCAGCAGCTTAATCAGGGCAACTGAAGCTTTCTTT
CASSLIRATEAFF
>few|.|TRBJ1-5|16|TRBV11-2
TGTGCCAGCAGCTTAGGAGACAGCTATAGCAATCAGCCCCAGCATTTT
CASSLGDSYSNQPQHF
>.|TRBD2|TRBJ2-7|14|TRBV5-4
TGTGCCAGCAGCTTGGCTAGCGGGAGCTACGAGCAGTACTTC
CASSLASGSYEQYF
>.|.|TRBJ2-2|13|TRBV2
TGTGCCAGCAGTTCCATGAACACCGGGGAGCTGTTTTTT
CASSSMNTGELFF
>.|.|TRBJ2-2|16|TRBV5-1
TGCGCCAGCAGCTTGTCGTCGGGAGTGTACACCGGGGAGCTGTTTTTT
CASSLSSGVYTGELFF
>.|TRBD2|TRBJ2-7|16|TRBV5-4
TGTGCCAGCAGCCCGCCCGGGACTAGCGGGAGGTACGAGCAGTACTTC
CASSPPGTSGRYEQYF
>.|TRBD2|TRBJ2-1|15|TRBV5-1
TGCGCCAGCAGCTCGGGACTAGCGGGCGCCAATGAGCAGTTCTTC
CASSSGLAGANEQFF
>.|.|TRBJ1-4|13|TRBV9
TGTGCCAGCAGCGTGAGAGGTGGGGAAAAACTGTTTTTT
CASSVRGGEKLFF
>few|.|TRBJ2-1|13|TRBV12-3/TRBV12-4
TGTGCCAGCAGTCCTCCTCCCGGGTATGAGCAGTTCTTC
CASSPPPGYEQFF
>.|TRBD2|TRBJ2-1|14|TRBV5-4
TGTGCCAGCCGACTAGCGGGAGGGAAGGTTGAGCAGTTCTTC
CASRLAGGKVEQFF
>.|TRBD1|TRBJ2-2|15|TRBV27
TGTGCCAGCAGGGCAGACAGGGTCGGCACCGGGGAGCTGTTTTTT
CASRADRVGTGELFF
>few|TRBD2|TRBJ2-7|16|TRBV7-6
TGTGCCAGCAGCTTCGGGGGGTACACCCTCCCCTACGAGCAGTACTTC
CASSFGGYTLPYEQYF
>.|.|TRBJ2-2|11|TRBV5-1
TGCGCCAGCAGGGGGCACGGGGAGCTGTTTTTT
CASRGHGELFF
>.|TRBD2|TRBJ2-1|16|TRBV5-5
TGTGCCAGCAGCTTGGCCGGGACTAGCGCGGGCTATGAGCAGTTCTTC
CASSLAGTSAGYEQFF
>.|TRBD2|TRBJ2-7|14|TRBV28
TGTGCCAGCAGTTCCGGACTAGCGGGAGGGCGAAAGTACTTC
CASSSGLAGGRKYF
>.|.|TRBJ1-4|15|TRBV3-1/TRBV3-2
TGTGCCAGCACCCGGACAGCTTCAACTAATGAAAAACTGTTTTTT
CASTRTASTNEKLFF
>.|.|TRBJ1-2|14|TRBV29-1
TGCAGCGTTGACGGGCAGGGGACGAACGATGGCTACACCTTC
CSVDGQGTNDGYTF
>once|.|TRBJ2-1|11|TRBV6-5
TGTGCCACCACAACAATCAATGAGCAGTTCTTC
CATTTINEQFF
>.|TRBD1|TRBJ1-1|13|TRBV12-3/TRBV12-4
TGTGCCAGCAGTTTGAACAGGGGCACTGAAGCTTTCTTT
CASSLNRGTEAFF
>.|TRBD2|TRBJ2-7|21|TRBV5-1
TGCGCCAGCAGCCTCCTGGTATTTAGGGACGGACGACTAGCGCCACACTACGAGCAGTACTTC
CASSLLVFRDGRLAPHYEQYF
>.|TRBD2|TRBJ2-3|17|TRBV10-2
TGCGCCAGCAGTGATAGGAGCCGCGGGAGGGGATTAGATACGCAGTATTTT
CASSDRSRGRGLDTQYF
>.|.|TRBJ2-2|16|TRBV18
TGTGCCAGCTCACAAAGACTTTTTCCGAACACCGGGGAGCTGTTTTTT
CASSQRLFPNTGELFF
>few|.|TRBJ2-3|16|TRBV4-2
TGTGCCAGCTCAGAAATAGGGGTTGGGGGCACAGATACGCAGTATTTT
CASSEIGVGGTDTQYF
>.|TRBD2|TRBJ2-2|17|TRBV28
TGTGCCAGCAGTTTACAGGCGGGAGGGAAAAACACCGGGGAGCTGTTTTTT
CASSLQAGGKNTGELFF
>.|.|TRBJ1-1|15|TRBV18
TGTGCCAGCTCACTCGGACACCTTGGGGACACTGAAGCTTTCTTT
CASSLGHLGDTEAFF
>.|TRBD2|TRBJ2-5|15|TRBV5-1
TGCGCCAGCAGCCGAGGGAGGGCCGGGTCAGAGACCCAGTACTTC
CASSRGRAGSETQYF
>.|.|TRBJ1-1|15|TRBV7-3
TGTGCCAGCAGCCTACGCGGGGAAGGTGGCACTGAAGCTTTCTTT
CASSLRGEGGTEAFF
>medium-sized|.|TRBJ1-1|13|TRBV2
TGTGCCAGCAGTGTGGGCATGAACACTGAAGCTTTCTTT
CASSVGMNTEAFF
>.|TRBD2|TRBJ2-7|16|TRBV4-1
TGCGCCAGCAGCCAGGCGACTAGCGGGAGATCCTACGAGCAGTACTTC
CASSQATSGRSYEQYF
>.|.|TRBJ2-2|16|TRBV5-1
TGCGCCAGCAGCTCGGCAGGATTTTATGACACCGGGGAGCTGTTTTTT
CASSSAGFYDTGELFF
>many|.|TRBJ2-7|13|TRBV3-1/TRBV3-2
TGTGCCAGCAGCCCTAACAGGGAAGGCGAGCAGTACTTC
CASSPNREGEQYF
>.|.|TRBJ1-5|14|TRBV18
TGTGCCAGCTCAGATGGACAAGACAATCAGCCCCAGCATTTT
CASSDGQDNQPQHF
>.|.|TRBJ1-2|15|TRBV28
TGTGCCAGCAGTTTGCCACGACGGGGTACGACTGGCTACACCTTC
CASSLPRRGTTGYTF
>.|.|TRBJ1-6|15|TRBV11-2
TGTGCCAGCAGCTTAGCTGGCATTATTAATTCACCCCTCCACTTT
CASSLAGIINSPLHF
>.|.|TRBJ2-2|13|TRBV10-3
TGTGCCATCAGTGATCGGGAGACCGGGGAGCTGTTTTTT
CAISDRETGELFF
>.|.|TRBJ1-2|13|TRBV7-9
TGTGCCAGCAGCGGGGAGACTAACTATGGCTACACCTTC
CASSGETNYGYTF
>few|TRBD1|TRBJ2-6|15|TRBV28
TGTGCCAGCAGTGTCACAGGGGCTGGGGCCAACGTCCTGACTTTC
CASSVTGAGANVLTF
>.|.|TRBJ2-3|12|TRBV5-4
TGTGCCAGCAGCCTGAGCACAGATACGCAGTATTTT
CASSLSTDTQYF